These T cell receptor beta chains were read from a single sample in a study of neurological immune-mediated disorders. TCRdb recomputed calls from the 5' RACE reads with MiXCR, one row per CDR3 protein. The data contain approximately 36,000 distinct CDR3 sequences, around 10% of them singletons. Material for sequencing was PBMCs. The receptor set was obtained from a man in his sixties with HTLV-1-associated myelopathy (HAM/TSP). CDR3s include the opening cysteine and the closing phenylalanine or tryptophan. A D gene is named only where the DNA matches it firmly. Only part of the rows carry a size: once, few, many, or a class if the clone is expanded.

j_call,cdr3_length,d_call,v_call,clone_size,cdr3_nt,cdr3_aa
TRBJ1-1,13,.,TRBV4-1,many,TGCGCCAGCAGCCAAGTTCAAGGCACTGAAGCTTTCTTT,CASSQVQGTEAFF
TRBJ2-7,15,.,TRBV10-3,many,TGTGCCATCAGTGAGTTACCAGGCCGCTCTACCGAGCAGTACTTC,CAISELPGRSTEQYF
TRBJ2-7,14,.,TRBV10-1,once,TGCGCCAGCAGTGAGTCGGGTCCAGCGGACGAGCAGTACTTC,CASSESGPADEQYF
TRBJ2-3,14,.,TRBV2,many,TGTGCCAGCAAAGGGGGAACTACCACAGATACGCAGTATTTT,CASKGGTTTDTQYF
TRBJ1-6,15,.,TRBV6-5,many,TGTGCCAGCAGTTACGGGGGGCGCGCAAATTCACCCCTCCACTTT,CASSYGGRANSPLHF
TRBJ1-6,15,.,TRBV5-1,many,TGCGCCAGCAGCTTGGGGCACTCTAATAATTCACCCCTCCACTTT,CASSLGHSNNSPLHF
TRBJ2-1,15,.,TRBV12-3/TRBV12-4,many,TGTGCCAGCAGTTTTAGTGGGAAAACCTACAATGAGCAGTTCTTC,CASSFSGKTYNEQFF
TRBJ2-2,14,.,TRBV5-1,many,TGCGCCAGCAGCCCCAAGGACGTCACCGGGGAGCTGTTTTTT,CASSPKDVTGELFF
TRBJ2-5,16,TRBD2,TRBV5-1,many,TGCGCCAGCAGCCCGGGAGTGGCGGGAGTTAAAGAGACCCAGTACTTC,CASSPGVAGVKETQYF
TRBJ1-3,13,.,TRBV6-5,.,TGTGCCAGCAGCTTGGGCGGCCGAAACACCACATATTTT,CASSLGGRNTTYF
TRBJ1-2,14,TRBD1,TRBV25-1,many,TGTGCCAGCGCCTCCGGGACAGGGGTAGGAGGCTACACCTTC,CASASGTGVGGYTF
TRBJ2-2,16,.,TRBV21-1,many,TGTGCCAGCAGCAAAGCCCGGGACAAGAACACCGGGGAGCTGTTTTTT,CASSKARDKNTGELFF
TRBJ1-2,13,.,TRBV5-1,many,TGCGCCAGCAGCTTGACGGAGTCCTATGGCTACACCTTC,CASSLTESYGYTF
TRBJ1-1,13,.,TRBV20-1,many,TGCAGTGCTAGAGATTTCGAGAACACTGAAGCTTTCTTT,CSARDFENTEAFF
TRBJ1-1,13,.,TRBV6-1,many,TGTGCCAGCAGCCTAGCCCGGGACACTGAAGCTTTCTTT,CASSLARDTEAFF